This is a list of T cell receptor beta chains from one sample in a study of shared clonotypes between healthy human individuals. Here immunoSEQ multiplex PCR was the method, and the copy in TCRdb shows in-frame clones only, minus some. Seen here are 750,000 to 1,000,000 clones, 80% to 95% observed once, and the top ten hold 24%. Sequences were obtained from naive CD8+ T cells sorted from blood. These TCRs come from a man between 25 and 39 years old in good health. Each CDR3 is given with its conserved first and last residue. Fields, in order: J gene, D gene, V gene, clone size, CDR3 DNA, CDR3 protein. D genes are given only for firm matches. The size entry is marked missing in some rows and otherwise reads once, few, many or a size class.

J gene: TRBJ1-1
D gene: TRBD1
V gene: TRBV28
clone size: once
CDR3 DNA: TGTGCCAGCAGTCTATGGACAGGGGAGAACACTGAAGCTTTCTTT
CDR3 protein: CASSLWTGENTEAFF

J gene: TRBJ2-1
D gene: .
V gene: TRBV6-5
clone size: .
CDR3 DNA: TGTGCCAGCAGTTACGCCCCGGGGGAAAATGAGCAGTTCTTC
CDR3 protein: CASSYAPGENEQFF

J gene: TRBJ1-5
D gene: .
V gene: TRBV27
clone size: .
CDR3 DNA: TGTGCCAGCAGTTTCGACCAGTCGGAGCCCCAGCATTTT
CDR3 protein: CASSFDQSEPQHF

J gene: TRBJ1-4
D gene: .
V gene: TRBV11-2
clone size: once
CDR3 DNA: TGTGCCAGCAGCTTAAGGGGGGCAGGAACTAATGAAAAACTGTTTTTT
CDR3 protein: CASSLRGAGTNEKLFF

J gene: TRBJ2-7
D gene: TRBD1
V gene: TRBV19
clone size: .
CDR3 DNA: TGTGCCAGTAGTACTTCGACAGGGGTACACGAGCAGTACTTC
CDR3 protein: CASSTSTGVHEQYF

J gene: TRBJ1-3
D gene: .
V gene: TRBV6-6
clone size: .
CDR3 DNA: TGTGCCAGCAGGAATTCTGGAAACACCATATATTTT
CDR3 protein: CASRNSGNTIYF

J gene: TRBJ1-5
D gene: .
V gene: TRBV13
clone size: .
CDR3 DNA: TGTGCCAGCAGCTTAGGTCCGGGGGCCAACAATCAGCCCCAGCATTTT
CDR3 protein: CASSLGPGANNQPQHF

J gene: TRBJ2-7
D gene: .
V gene: TRBV2
clone size: .
CDR3 DNA: TGTGCCAGCACTGGCAAAGCCTACGAGCAGTACTTC
CDR3 protein: CASTGKAYEQYF

J gene: TRBJ2-2
D gene: .
V gene: TRBV6-1
clone size: .
CDR3 DNA: TGTGCCAGCAGTTCCCGACTTTGGTTGTCCTGGGAGCTGTTTTTT
CDR3 protein: CASSSRLWLSWELFF

J gene: TRBJ2-1
D gene: TRBD2
V gene: TRBV7-9
clone size: .
CDR3 DNA: TGTGCCAGTCGAACGGGAGGGCCTCTCAATGAGCAGTTCTTC
CDR3 protein: CASRTGGPLNEQFF

J gene: TRBJ2-7
D gene: .
V gene: TRBV7-6
clone size: .
CDR3 DNA: TGTGCCAGCAGCCCCTTTCTAGGGGTCTACGAGCAGTACTTC
CDR3 protein: CASSPFLGVYEQYF

J gene: TRBJ2-7
D gene: .
V gene: TRBV5-1
clone size: .
CDR3 DNA: TGCGCCAGCAGCTTGGCGCTAGCCTACGAGCAGTACTTC
CDR3 protein: CASSLALAYEQYF

J gene: TRBJ2-1
D gene: .
V gene: TRBV9
clone size: .
CDR3 DNA: TGTGCCAGCAGCGCTATAGGGTCCTACAATGAGCAGTTCTTC
CDR3 protein: CASSAIGSYNEQFF

J gene: TRBJ2-1
D gene: .
V gene: TRBV7-6
clone size: .
CDR3 DNA: TGTGCCAGCAGAACCCGGGACAACTCCTACAATGAGCAGTTCTTC
CDR3 protein: CASRTRDNSYNEQFF

J gene: TRBJ2-1
D gene: .
V gene: TRBV7-6
clone size: .
CDR3 DNA: TGTGCCAGCAGCTCACGACCCAACCCCTACAATGAGCAGTTCTTC
CDR3 protein: CASSSRPNPYNEQFF

J gene: TRBJ2-5
D gene: .
V gene: TRBV6-5
clone size: .
CDR3 DNA: TGTGCCAGCAGTTACACGCGAGGGAGTTCCCAAGAGACCCAGTACTTC
CDR3 protein: CASSYTRGSSQETQYF

J gene: TRBJ2-3
D gene: .
V gene: TRBV6-1
clone size: .
CDR3 DNA: TGTGCCAGCGCCTGGGGCCTAAGGGGAGATACGCAGTATTTT
CDR3 protein: CASAWGLRGDTQYF

J gene: TRBJ1-2
D gene: TRBD1
V gene: TRBV27
clone size: few
CDR3 DNA: TGTGCCAGCAGCCCCCGGGGATCAGGGGGGTCCTATGGCTACACCTTC
CDR3 protein: CASSPRGSGGSYGYTF

J gene: TRBJ1-1
D gene: .
V gene: TRBV6-5
clone size: .
CDR3 DNA: TGTGCCAGCAGGCCGGGGGTTGGAACGACTGAAGCTTTCTTT
CDR3 protein: CASRPGVGTTEAFF

J gene: TRBJ2-7
D gene: .
V gene: TRBV27
clone size: .
CDR3 DNA: TGTGCCAGCAGTCTAAGAGGGCAGATCTACGAGCAGTACTTC
CDR3 protein: CASSLRGQIYEQYF

J gene: TRBJ2-3
D gene: TRBD2
V gene: TRBV25-1
clone size: .
CDR3 DNA: TGTGCCAGCACAGGGACTAGCGGGGTCGCAGATACGCAGTATTTT
CDR3 protein: CASTGTSGVADTQYF

J gene: TRBJ1-1
D gene: .
V gene: TRBV7-9
clone size: .
CDR3 DNA: TGTGCCAGCAGCTTTGAGGGTTTAAGGGGGAAAACTGAAGCTTTCTTT
CDR3 protein: CASSFEGLRGKTEAFF

J gene: TRBJ2-7
D gene: .
V gene: TRBV4-1
clone size: .
CDR3 DNA: TGCGCCAGCAGCCAAGTGGTCTCAGGGACGCTTACCTACGAGCAGTACTTC
CDR3 protein: CASSQVVSGTLTYEQYF

J gene: TRBJ2-7
D gene: TRBD1
V gene: TRBV7-9
clone size: .
CDR3 DNA: TGTGCCAGCAGCCCCTCCGAGGACAGGGGTAAGAAAGAGCAGTACTTC
CDR3 protein: CASSPSEDRGKKEQYF

J gene: TRBJ2-5
D gene: TRBD1
V gene: TRBV7-9
clone size: .
CDR3 DNA: TGTGCCAGCAGCTTAGATCTGGACAGGGCGGTACAAGAGACCCAGTACTTC
CDR3 protein: CASSLDLDRAVQETQYF

J gene: TRBJ2-1
D gene: .
V gene: TRBV7-8
clone size: .
CDR3 DNA: TGTGCCAGCAGCTTAGATAGGCTCGCTAGCTCCTACAATGAGCAGTTCTTC
CDR3 protein: CASSLDRLASSYNEQFF

J gene: TRBJ2-3
D gene: .
V gene: TRBV27
clone size: .
CDR3 DNA: TGTGCCAGCAGTTTGCTAGCCGTGGATACGCAGTATTTT
CDR3 protein: CASSLLAVDTQYF

J gene: TRBJ2-7
D gene: .
V gene: TRBV10-3
clone size: .
CDR3 DNA: TGTGCCATCAGTGACCCGATGGGGGCGGATCCCTACGAGCAGTACTTC
CDR3 protein: CAISDPMGADPYEQYF

J gene: TRBJ2-1
D gene: .
V gene: TRBV5-1
clone size: once
CDR3 DNA: TGCGCCAGCAGCTTGAAGGTAGTCCGGATTACCTACAATGAGCAGTTCTTC
CDR3 protein: CASSLKVVRITYNEQFF

J gene: TRBJ2-7
D gene: TRBD2
V gene: TRBV27
clone size: .
CDR3 DNA: TGTGCCAGCATCTCCGGGACTAGCGGGAGAGGACCCTACGAGCAGTACTTC
CDR3 protein: CASISGTSGRGPYEQYF

J gene: TRBJ2-1
D gene: TRBD2
V gene: TRBV7-2
clone size: .
CDR3 DNA: TGTGCCAGCAGCTTAGCGCCTAGCGGCTTCTACAATGAGCAGTTCTTC
CDR3 protein: CASSLAPSGFYNEQFF

J gene: TRBJ2-2
D gene: TRBD2
V gene: TRBV29-1
clone size: few
CDR3 DNA: TGCAGCGTTGATGGCCCTAGCGGGAAAATCGGGGAGCTGTTTTTT
CDR3 protein: CSVDGPSGKIGELFF

J gene: TRBJ2-1
D gene: .
V gene: TRBV6-5
clone size: .
CDR3 DNA: TGTGCCAGCAGTCCTGGGTCCGACGAGCAGTTCTTC
CDR3 protein: CASSPGSDEQFF

J gene: TRBJ2-7
D gene: .
V gene: TRBV9
clone size: .
CDR3 DNA: TGTGCCAGCAGCGTAGATGGAGGTACCCCCTACGAGCAGTACTTC
CDR3 protein: CASSVDGGTPYEQYF

J gene: TRBJ2-5
D gene: TRBD2
V gene: TRBV29-1
clone size: .
CDR3 DNA: TGCAGCGTCCAACTAGCGACACAAGAGACCCAGTACTTC
CDR3 protein: CSVQLATQETQYF

J gene: TRBJ2-7
D gene: TRBD1
V gene: TRBV5-4
clone size: .
CDR3 DNA: TGTGCCAGCAGCTGGACAGGGGTGGGTGAGCAGTACTTC
CDR3 protein: CASSWTGVGEQYF

J gene: TRBJ2-1
D gene: .
V gene: TRBV6-1
clone size: .
CDR3 DNA: TGTGCCAGCCTTGATTCGGTATTGCGTAATGAGCAGTTCTTC
CDR3 protein: CASLDSVLRNEQFF

J gene: TRBJ2-1
D gene: TRBD2
V gene: TRBV9
clone size: .
CDR3 DNA: TGTGCCAGCTCCTCCGGGACTAACTACAATGAGCAGTTCTTC
CDR3 protein: CASSSGTNYNEQFF

J gene: TRBJ2-3
D gene: .
V gene: TRBV6-6
clone size: .
CDR3 DNA: TGTGCCAGCAGTTACTCGGGTCCAGACCCCGGTACGCAGTATTTT
CDR3 protein: CASSYSGPDPGTQYF

J gene: TRBJ2-3
D gene: .
V gene: TRBV6-5
clone size: .
CDR3 DNA: TGTGCCAGCAGTTCTTCTAAGCCAACAGATACGCAGTATTTT
CDR3 protein: CASSSSKPTDTQYF

J gene: TRBJ2-3
D gene: TRBD1
V gene: TRBV10-1
clone size: .
CDR3 DNA: TGCGCCAGCAGTGAGTCGATCCTCTCCACAGGGGATCGCACAGATACGCAGTATTTT
CDR3 protein: CASSESILSTGDRTDTQYF

J gene: TRBJ1-5
D gene: .
V gene: TRBV5-5
clone size: .
CDR3 DNA: TGTGCCAGCAGCTTGGGGGGGAGCAATCAGCCCCAGCATTTT
CDR3 protein: CASSLGGSNQPQHF

J gene: TRBJ2-3
D gene: .
V gene: TRBV18
clone size: .
CDR3 DNA: TGTGCCAGCTCTCGGGGGAGGAGGAGCACAGATACGCAGTATTTT
CDR3 protein: CASSRGRRSTDTQYF

J gene: TRBJ2-1
D gene: .
V gene: TRBV11-3
clone size: .
CDR3 DNA: TGTGCCAGCAGCTCAAGGGATCACAATGAGCAGTTCTTC
CDR3 protein: CASSSRDHNEQFF